The 29 T cell receptor beta chains below all came from one sample that was sequenced in a study of T cell responses to AZD1222 COVID-19 vaccine. The data were produced by immunoSEQ multiplex PCR, yet TCRdb's version contains in-frame clones alone and is incomplete. Of about 140,000 clones listed, 90% to 95% are singletons. The specimen was peripheral blood, collected 28 days after the second AZD1222 dose. These receptors were obtained from an adult who received the AZD1222 COVID-19 vaccine.

The V and J genes are TRBV4-3 and TRBJ2-2; the D gene is possibly TRBD2 (6 bases). The germline V and J ends were trimmed by 3 bases and 4 bases, with 12 bases remaining between them. CDR1 and CDR2 from the germline V gene are LGHNA and YSLEER. The CDR3 runs to 15 residues. The CDR3 sequence is CASSQLAAGTGELFF. CDR3 nucleotide sequence: TGCGCCAGCAGCCAGTTAGCGGCGGGCACCGGGGAGCTGTTTTTT.

The J gene is TRBJ1-2, the V gene TRBV7-8, with D hard to call. V lost 2 bases, J lost 2 bases, and 6 bases lay in between. Germline assignment: CDR1 SGHVS and CDR2 FQNEAQ. This CDR3 contains 13 residues. CDR3 in DNA: TGTGCCAGCAGCTTACTGGGGAACTATGGCTACACCTTC. It yields the protein CASSLLGNYGYTF.

The rearrangement joins TRBV11-3 to TRBJ2-3; D is perhaps TRBD1 (6 bases). V shed 5 bases and J shed 0 bases, with 9 bases lying between them. Germline V gene lookup returns CDR1 SGHNT and CDR2 YENEEA. CDR3 length equals 14 residues. The CDR3 spells CASSGQSSTDTQYF. The CDR3, as DNA: TGTGCCAGCAGCGGACAGAGTAGCACAGATACGCAGTATTTT.

This rearrangement joins TRBV9 to TRBJ2-1, with D possibly called TRBD1 or TRBD2 (5 bases each). Germline lookup yields CDR1 SGDLS and CDR2 YYNGEE. This CDR3 region has 14 residues. V lost 3 bases to trimming and J lost 0 bases, with 7 bases between them. The CDR3: CASSGGSSYNEQFF. In DNA, the CDR3 is TGTGCCAGCAGCGGGGGGAGCTCCTACAATGAGCAGTTCTTC.

This CDR3 reads CASSDVSRGAYEQYF. The DNA for the CDR3 is TGTGCCAGCAGTGATGTTTCCAGGGGTGCCTACGAGCAGTACTTC. The V and J genes are TRBV6-1 and TRBJ2-7, with D possibly matching TRBD1 (6 bases). Trimming removed 3 bases at V and 2 bases at J, with 14 bases between. This CDR3 spans 15 amino acids. CDR1 is MNHNS and CDR2 is SASEGT in the germline V gene.

The chain recombines TRBV27 with TRBJ2-3; the D is unclear. CDR1 MNHEY and CDR2 SMNVEV come from the germline V gene (reference sequence). Between the trimmed V and J ends, which lost 0 bases and 12 bases, there was a span of 13 bases. The CDR3 extends over 13 amino acids. Here the CDR3 DNA reads TGTGCCAGCAGTTTATCGTTAGCAATTCAACAGTATTTT. It specifies CASSLSLAIQQYF.

This chain links TRBV5-1 with TRBJ1-2; tentative D call: TRBD1 (5 bases). V lost 2 bases, J lost 0 bases, and 11 bases lay in between. Germline V gene data show CDR1 as SGHRS and CDR2 as YFSETQ. This CDR3 has 15 amino acids. The CDR3 coding sequence is TGCGCCAGCAGCTTAGCAGGGCCTCCTAACTATGGCTACACCTTC. It is translated as CASSLAGPPNYGYTF.

This rearrangement joins TRBV5-1 to TRBJ1-1; D ambiguous. The V end lost 1 base, the J end lost 0 bases, and 7 bases lay between the germline ends. The germline V gene has CDR1 SGHRS and CDR2 YFSETQ. The CDR3 length is 14 residues. The CDR3 DNA reads as TGCGCCAGCAGCTTGACGCGGGTGAACACTGAAGCTTTCTTT. Its translation is CASSLTRVNTEAFF.

Written as DNA, the CDR3 is TGTGCCATCAGTGAATCGAGGGTTGGCGGTGAAGCTTTCTTT. Translated: CAISESRVGGEAFF. The chain recombines TRBV10-3 with TRBJ1-1; D not resolved. Germline loops: CDR1 ENHRY, CDR2 SYGVKD. The CDR3 runs 14 residues. The V and J ends lost 3 bases and 7 bases respectively, with 15 bases between them.

This chain uses TRBV4-1 with TRBJ2-1, with TRBD2 identical over 11 bases. V gave up 4 bases and J gave up 14 bases; unmatched junction bases: 13. CDR3 size: 15 residues. Germline CDR1 is MGHRA and CDR2 is YSYEKL. Written as DNA, the CDR3 is TGCGCCAGCAGCCTTTACATAGCTAGCGGGGGGATGGAGTTCTTC. This encodes CASSLYIASGGMEFF.

This chain connects TRBV10-3 to TRBJ2-2; D may be TRBD1 (7 bases). Germline CDR1 reads ENHRY; CDR2 reads SYGVKD. The CDR3 contains 14 residues. Trimming shortened V by 11 bases and J by 0 bases, and 13 bases separated the two germline ends. The CDR3 DNA sequence: TGTGCCGCGGCGGGACAGTCGAACACCGGGGAGCTGTTTTTT. Translating it yields CAAAGQSNTGELFF.

The V and J genes are TRBV9 and TRBJ1-2; 8 bases map to TRBD1. The J segment lost 5 bases and the V segment lost 0 bases, leaving 6 bases of the junction unmatched. Germline lookup yields CDR1 SGDLS and CDR2 YYNGEE. The length of the CDR3 is 15 residues. The CDR3: CASSVGRDRSYGYTF. CDR3 DNA: TGTGCCAGCAGCGTAGGTCGGGACAGGTCGTATGGCTACACCTTC.

The chain couples TRBV5-1 to TRBJ2-3; TRBD1 agrees at 11 bases. The germline V gene encodes CDR1 SGHRS and CDR2 YFSETQ. The CDR3 consists of 16 residues. Losses at the gene ends were 6 bases for V and 7 bases for J; bases not matched to a gene: 13. DNA for the CDR3: TGCGCCAGCACCCAAACCGGGACAGGGGGTCGATATACGCAGTATTTT. Its translation: CASTQTGTGGRYTQYF.

The chain links TRBV9 to TRBJ1-2; 8 positions agree with TRBD1. V gave up 3 bases and J gave up 4 bases; unmatched junction bases: 5. The CDR3 has 14 amino acids. Germline loops: CDR1 SGDLS, CDR2 YYNGEE. CDR3 bases: TGTGCCAGCAGCGCACAGGGGGGAGGCTATGGCTACACCTTC. Translating it yields CASSAQGGGYGYTF.

The gene calls are TRBV5-8 and TRBJ1-5; D ambiguous. Germline-derived CDR1 and CDR2 are SGHTS and YDEGEE. The CDR3 runs to 12 residues. V was clipped by 2 bases and J by 3 bases, with 3 bases between them. CDR3 amino acids: CASSFPNQPQHF. The CDR3 DNA reads TGTGCCAGCAGCTTTCCCAATCAGCCCCAGCATTTT.

V usage is TRBV7-9 and J usage is TRBJ1-1, with D perhaps matching TRBD1 (5 bases). From germline, CDR1 is SEHNR and CDR2 FQNEAQ (reference sequence). CDR3 length: 12 residues. V lost 10 bases, J lost 1 base, and 10 bases lay in between. The CDR3 nucleotides are TGTGCCACTGGGGGACCGAACACTGAAGCTTTCTTT. It codes for CATGGPNTEAFF.

The V gene is TRBV3-1 (or the pseudogene TRBV3-2), the J gene TRBJ1-2, with 7 bases identical to TRBD1. J was trimmed by 7 bases and V by 3 bases; bases with no gene match: 8. The CDR3 contains 14 residues. Germline assignment: CDR1 LGHDT and CDR2 YNNKEL (reference sequence). For the CDR3, the DNA is TGTGCCAGCAGCCATCCTGACAGGGAAGCTGGCTACACCTTC. Protein sequence: CASSHPDREAGYTF.

This clone was found once. The CDR3 DNA reads as TGCGCCAGCAGACCCGGGACAGACAGTGAGCAGTTCTTC. Amino acid sequence: CASRPGTDSEQFF. This chain uses TRBV5-1 with TRBJ2-1, with 7 bases identical to TRBD1. In germline, CDR1 is SGHRS, CDR2 YFSETQ. The CDR3 spans 13 residues. The V segment lost 5 bases and the J segment 9 bases; nucleotides outside the gene matches: 8.

This chain uses TRBV11-2 with TRBJ2-1; D is unresolved. CDR1 SGHAT and CDR2 FQNNGV come from the germline V gene. The CDR3 spans 15 residues. Trimming shortened V by 1 base and J by 0 bases, and 7 bases separated the two germline ends. The CDR3 bases are TGTGCCAGCAGCTTAGTTGGATACTCCTACAATGAGCAGTTCTTC. It translates to CASSLVGYSYNEQFF.

The V gene is TRBV7-8, the J gene TRBJ2-5; no firm D call. The CDR3 totals 11 residues. Germline-derived CDR1 and CDR2 are SGHVS and FQNEAQ. V dropped 5 bases and J dropped 2 bases, with 3 bases sitting between them. The CDR3 nucleotides are TGTGCCAGCAGCCTGCAAGAGACCCAGTACTTC. This gives the protein CASSLQETQYF.

The chain joins TRBV30 to TRBJ1-5; perhaps TRBD1 as D (6 bases). Germline V CDR1 and CDR2: GTSNPN, SVGIG (reference sequence). The CDR3 is 15 residues long. V lost 4 bases and J lost 2, with 15 bases in between. CDR3: CAWTKTGYGNQPQHF. The DNA of the CDR3 is TGTGCCTGGACCAAGACAGGATACGGCAATCAGCCCCAGCATTTT. Based on the CDR3 plus reference TRBV30 and TRBJ1-5, the full variable domain is SQTIHQWPATLVQPVGSPLSLECTVEGTSNPNLYWYRQAAGRGLQLLFYSVGIGQISSEVPQNLSASRPQDRQFILSSKKLLLSDSGFYLCAWTKTGYGNQPQHFGDGTRLSIL.

The chain joins TRBV15 to TRBJ2-6; TRBD1 might be the D (6 bases). This CDR3 has 16 amino acids. Per germline, CDR1 LNHNV and CDR2 YYDKDF (reference sequence). V lost 6 bases, J lost 1 base, and 13 bases lay in between. CDR3 DNA: TGTGCCACCAGGGGGGCAGGGAATTCTGGGGCCAACGTCCTGACTTTC. Protein product: CATRGAGNSGANVLTF.

This clone was seen only once. Other DNA sequences from this sample encode an identical CDR3 as well. This sequence joins TRBV10-3 and TRBJ2-3; the D is unclear. Trimming pared 0 bases from V and 6 bases from J, leaving 4 bases between. In germline, CDR1 is ENHRY, CDR2 SYGVKD. CDR3 length: 12 amino acids. DNA of the CDR3: TGTGCCATCAGTGAGTCGGCGGATACGCAGTATTTT. Protein product: CAISESADTQYF.

The rearrangement links TRBV7-6 to TRBJ1-1, with D unresolved. The V gene's germline CDR1 is SGHVS and CDR2 FNYEAQ. V lost 4 bases to trimming and J lost 1 base, with 10 bases between them. The CDR3 spans 14 residues. Here the CDR3 reads CASSSLGANTEAFF. The DNA for the CDR3 is TGTGCCAGCAGCTCCCTGGGAGCGAACACTGAAGCTTTCTTT. The full variable domain, its missing parts supplied by reference TRBV7-6 and TRBJ1-1, is GAGVSQSPRYKVTKRGQDVALRCDPISGHVSLYWYRQALGQGPEFLTYFNYEAQQDKSGLPNDRFSAERPEGSISTLTIQRTEQRDSAMYRCASSSLGANTEAFFGQGTRLTVV.

The CDR3 DNA follows: TGTGCCAGCAGCTCGACTCGACAGGGTGACCTCCACTTT. Its protein is CASSSTRQGDLHF. The V call is TRBV7-6, the J call TRBJ1-6, with TRBD1 matching over 7 bases. This CDR3 comprises 13 residues. CDR1 and CDR2 from the germline V gene are SGHVS and FNYEAQ. The junction had 9 bases not matched to a gene; V was cut back by 4 bases and J by 15 bases.

The chain is built from TRBV21-1 and TRBJ2-1; the table gives TRBD2 as D, unverified against the DNA. TRBV21-1 is deemed a pseudogene. This CDR3 region has 15 residues. CDR3 residues: CASSKPGDSYNEQFF. CDR3 in DNA: TGTGCCAGCAGCAAACCCGGGGACTCCTACAATGAGCAGTTCTTC.

The genes are TRBV5-5 and TRBJ2-2, with no clear D. The ends were cut back, 0 bases at V and 5 bases at J, with 17 bases in the middle. Germline V gene sequence: CDR1 SGHKS, CDR2 YYEKEE (reference sequence). The CDR3 spans 17 residues. The CDR3 protein is CASSLVDFRFGTGELFF. CDR3 nucleotide sequence: TGTGCCAGCAGCTTGGTAGACTTCCGGTTCGGGACCGGGGAGCTGTTTTTT.

The chain couples TRBV7-9 to TRBJ1-6; possibly TRBD1 for D (6 bases). The CDR3 runs to 15 residues. CDR1 SEHNR and CDR2 FQNEAQ come from the germline V gene (reference sequence). The V end lost 8 bases, the J end lost 0 bases, and 11 bases lay between the germline ends. Here the CDR3 reads CASERTDSYNSPLHF. The DNA for the CDR3 is TGTGCCAGCGAAAGGACAGACTCCTATAATTCACCCCTCCACTTT.

The chain uses TRBV7-8 and TRBJ1-4; D is unresolved. From germline, CDR1 is SGHVS and CDR2 FQNEAQ. This CDR3 contains 17 residues. The V and J ends lost 2 bases and 3 bases respectively, with 16 bases between them. CDR3 in amino acids: CASSLFERETANEKLFF. The CDR3, as DNA: TGTGCCAGCAGCTTATTTGAGAGGGAGACGGCTAATGAAAAACTGTTTTTT. Full variable domain (remainder filled in from reference TRBV7-8 and TRBJ1-4): GAGVSQSPRYKVAKRGQDVALRCDPISGHVSLFWYQQALGQGPEFLTYFQNEAQLDKSGLPSDRFFAERPEGSVSTLKIQRTQQEDSAVYLCASSLFERETANEKLFFGSGTQLSVL.